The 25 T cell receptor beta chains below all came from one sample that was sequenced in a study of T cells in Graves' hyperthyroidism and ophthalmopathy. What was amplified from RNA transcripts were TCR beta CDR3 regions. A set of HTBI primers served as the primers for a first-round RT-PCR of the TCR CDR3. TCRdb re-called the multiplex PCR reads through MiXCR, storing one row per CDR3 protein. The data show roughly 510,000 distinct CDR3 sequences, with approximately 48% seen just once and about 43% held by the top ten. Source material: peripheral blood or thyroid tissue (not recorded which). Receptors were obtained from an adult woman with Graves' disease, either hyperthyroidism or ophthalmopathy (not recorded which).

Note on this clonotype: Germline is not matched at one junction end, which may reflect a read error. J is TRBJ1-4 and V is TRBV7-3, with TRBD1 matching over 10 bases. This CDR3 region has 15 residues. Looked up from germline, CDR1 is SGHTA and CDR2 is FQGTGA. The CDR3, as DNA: TGCGCCAGCAGCCAAGAGGGACAGGGGTACGAAAAACTGTTTTTT. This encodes CASSQEGQGYEKLFF.

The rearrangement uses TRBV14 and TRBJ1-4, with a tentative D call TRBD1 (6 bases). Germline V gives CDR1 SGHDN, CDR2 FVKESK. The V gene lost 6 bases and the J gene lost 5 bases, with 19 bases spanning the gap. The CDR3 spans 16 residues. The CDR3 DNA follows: TGTGCCAGCAGACCTATCCCGGGACAAAGAAATGAAAAACTGTTTTTT. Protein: CASRPIPGQRNEKLFF.

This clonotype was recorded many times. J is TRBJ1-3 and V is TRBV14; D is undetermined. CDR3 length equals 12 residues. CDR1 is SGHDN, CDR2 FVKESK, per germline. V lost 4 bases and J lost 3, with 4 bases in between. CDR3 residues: CASSPNGNTIYF. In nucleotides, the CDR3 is TGTGCCAGCAGCCCAAATGGAAACACCATATATTTT.

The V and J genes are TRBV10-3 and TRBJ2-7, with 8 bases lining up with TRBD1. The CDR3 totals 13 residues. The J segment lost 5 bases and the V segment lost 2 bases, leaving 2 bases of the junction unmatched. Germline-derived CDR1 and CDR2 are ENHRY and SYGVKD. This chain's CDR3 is CAISEGQGNEQYF. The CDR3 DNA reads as TGTGCCATCAGTGAGGGACAGGGTAACGAGCAGTACTTC.

CDR3 nucleotides: TGTGCCACCAGTGACGGGCAGGTAACCCACGAGCAGTACTTC. Translation gives CATSDGQVTHEQYF. The chain links TRBV24-1 to TRBJ2-7; D is undetermined. CDR1 and CDR2 (germline): KGHDR, SFDVKD. V was trimmed by 4 bases and J by 5 bases, leaving 14 bases between them. There are 14 residues in the CDR3.

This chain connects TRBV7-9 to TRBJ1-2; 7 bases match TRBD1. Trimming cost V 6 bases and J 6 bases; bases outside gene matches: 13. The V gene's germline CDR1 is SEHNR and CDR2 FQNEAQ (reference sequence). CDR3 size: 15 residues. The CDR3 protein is CASRRQGGTFHGYTF. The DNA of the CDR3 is TGTGCCAGCAGGCGACAGGGAGGGACATTCCATGGCTACACCTTC.

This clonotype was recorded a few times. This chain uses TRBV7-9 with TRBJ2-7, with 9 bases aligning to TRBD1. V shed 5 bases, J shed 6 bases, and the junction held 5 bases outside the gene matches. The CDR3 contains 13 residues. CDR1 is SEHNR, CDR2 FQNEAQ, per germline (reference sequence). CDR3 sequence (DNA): TGTGCCAGCAGCCACCGGGACAGGGCCGAGCAGTACTTC. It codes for CASSHRDRAEQYF.

The chain's CDR3 is CASSQVFAYLYEQYF. DNA of the CDR3: TGTGCCAGCAGCCAAGTCTTCGCCTATCTCTACGAGCAGTACTTC. The chain employs TRBV14 and TRBJ2-7; D is unresolved. V lost 1 base and J 3 bases, leaving 13 bases between the germline ends. CDR1 and CDR2 from the germline V gene are SGHDN and FVKESK. There are 15 residues in the CDR3.

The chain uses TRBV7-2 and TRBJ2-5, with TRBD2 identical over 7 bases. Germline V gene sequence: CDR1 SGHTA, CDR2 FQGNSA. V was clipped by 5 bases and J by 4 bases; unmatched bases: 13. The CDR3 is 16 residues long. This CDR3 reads CASSLAGGGSLETQYF. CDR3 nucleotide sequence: TGTGCCAGCAGCCTGGCTGGCGGCGGGAGTTTAGAGACCCAGTACTTC. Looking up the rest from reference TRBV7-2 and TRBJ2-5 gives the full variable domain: GAGVSQSPSNKVTEKGKDVELRCDPISGHTALYWYRQSLGQGLEFLIYFQGNSAPDKSGLPSDRFSAERTGGSVSTLTIQRTQQEDSAVYLCASSLAGGGSLETQYFGPGTRLLVL.

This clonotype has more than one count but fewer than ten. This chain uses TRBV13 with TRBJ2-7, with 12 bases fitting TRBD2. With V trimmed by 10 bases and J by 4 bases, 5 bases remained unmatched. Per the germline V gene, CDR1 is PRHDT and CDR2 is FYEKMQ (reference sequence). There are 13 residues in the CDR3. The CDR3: CAIQTSGRYEQYF. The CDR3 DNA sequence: TGTGCCATCCAGACTAGCGGGAGATACGAGCAGTACTTC.

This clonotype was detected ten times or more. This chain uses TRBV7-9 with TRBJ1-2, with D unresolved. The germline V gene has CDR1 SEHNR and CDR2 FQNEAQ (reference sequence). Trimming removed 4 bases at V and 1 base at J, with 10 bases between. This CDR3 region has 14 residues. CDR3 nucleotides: TGTGCCAGCAGCTACCCGCTGGGTAACTATGGCTACACCTTC. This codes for CASSYPLGNYGYTF.

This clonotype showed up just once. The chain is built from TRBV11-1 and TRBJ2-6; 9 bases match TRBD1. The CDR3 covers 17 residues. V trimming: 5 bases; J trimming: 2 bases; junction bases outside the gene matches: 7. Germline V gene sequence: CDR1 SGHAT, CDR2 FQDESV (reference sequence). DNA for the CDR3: TGTGCCAGCAGCCACCGGGACAGGGAAACTGGGGCCAACGTCCTGACTTTC. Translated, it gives CASSHRDRETGANVLTF.

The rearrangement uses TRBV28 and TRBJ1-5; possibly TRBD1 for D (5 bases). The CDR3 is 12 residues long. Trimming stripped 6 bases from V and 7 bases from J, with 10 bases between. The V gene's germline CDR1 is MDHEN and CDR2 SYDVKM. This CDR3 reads CASRPGLQPQHF. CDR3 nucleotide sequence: TGTGCCAGCAGGCCGGGGCTGCAGCCCCAGCATTTT.

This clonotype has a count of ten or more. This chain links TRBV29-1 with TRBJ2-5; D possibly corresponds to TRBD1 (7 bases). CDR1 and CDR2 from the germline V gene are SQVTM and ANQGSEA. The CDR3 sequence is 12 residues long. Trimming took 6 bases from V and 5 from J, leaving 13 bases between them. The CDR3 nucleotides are TGCAGCGTCGCAGGGGGAGGTGAGACCCAGTACTTC. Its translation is CSVAGGGETQYF.

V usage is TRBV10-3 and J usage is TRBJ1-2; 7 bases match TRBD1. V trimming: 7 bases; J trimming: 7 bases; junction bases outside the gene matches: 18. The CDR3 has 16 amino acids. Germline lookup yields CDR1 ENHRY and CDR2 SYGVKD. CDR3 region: CAINIGGRNPAGGYTF. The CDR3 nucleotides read TGTGCCATCAACATAGGGGGCCGCAACCCGGCGGGTGGCTACACCTTC.

CDR3 in amino acids: CASDGGYEQYF. The CDR3 nucleotides read TGTGCCAGCGACGGGGGTTACGAGCAGTACTTC. The chain uses TRBV7-9 and TRBJ2-7, with D perhaps matching TRBD2 (6 bases). The CDR3 extends over 11 amino acids. CDR1 is SEHNR, CDR2 FQNEAQ, per germline (reference sequence). Trimming pared 8 bases from V and 4 bases from J, leaving 9 bases between.

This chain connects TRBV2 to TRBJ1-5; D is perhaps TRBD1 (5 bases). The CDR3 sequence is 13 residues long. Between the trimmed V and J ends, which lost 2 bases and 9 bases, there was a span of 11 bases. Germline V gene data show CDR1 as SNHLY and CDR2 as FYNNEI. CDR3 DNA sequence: TGTGCCAGCAGTGAAATGCCGAGGGGGCCCCAGCATTTT. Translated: CASSEMPRGPQHF.

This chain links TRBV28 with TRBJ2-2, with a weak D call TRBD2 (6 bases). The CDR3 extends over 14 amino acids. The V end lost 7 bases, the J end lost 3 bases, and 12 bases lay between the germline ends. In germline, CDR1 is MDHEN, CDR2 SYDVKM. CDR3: CASKEGLYTGELFF. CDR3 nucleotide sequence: TGTGCCAGCAAGGAGGGCCTTTACACCGGGGAGCTGTTTTTT.

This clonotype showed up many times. CDR3 amino acids: CASSEVGRAGVLFF. In nucleotides, the CDR3 is TGTGCCAGCAGTGAAGTGGGTAGGGCCGGAGTACTGTTTTTT. This chain uses TRBV2 with TRBJ1-4; D unresolved. V gave up 1 base and J gave up 13 bases, with 16 bases separating them. Germline lookup yields CDR1 SNHLY and CDR2 FYNNEI. The CDR3 runs to 14 residues.

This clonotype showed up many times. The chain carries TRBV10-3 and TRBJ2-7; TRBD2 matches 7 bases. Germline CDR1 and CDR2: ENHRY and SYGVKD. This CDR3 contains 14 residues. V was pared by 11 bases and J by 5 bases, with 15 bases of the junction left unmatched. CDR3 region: CAANRDYQGDEQYF. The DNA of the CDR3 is TGTGCCGCTAACCGGGACTACCAAGGCGACGAGCAGTACTTC.

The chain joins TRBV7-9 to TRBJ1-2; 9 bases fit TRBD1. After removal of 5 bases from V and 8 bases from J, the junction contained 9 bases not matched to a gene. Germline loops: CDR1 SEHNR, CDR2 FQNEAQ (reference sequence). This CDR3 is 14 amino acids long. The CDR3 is CASSLGTGLKGYTF. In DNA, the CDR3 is TGTGCCAGCAGCCTCGGGACAGGGTTGAAGGGCTACACCTTC.

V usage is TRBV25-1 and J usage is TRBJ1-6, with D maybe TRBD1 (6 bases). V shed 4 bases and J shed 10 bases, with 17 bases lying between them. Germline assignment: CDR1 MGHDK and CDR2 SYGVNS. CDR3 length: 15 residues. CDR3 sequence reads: CASSAKSGVVSPLHF. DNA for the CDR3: TGTGCCAGCAGTGCTAAGTCAGGGGTAGTCTCACCCCTCCACTTT. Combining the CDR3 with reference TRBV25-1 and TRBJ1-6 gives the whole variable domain EADIYQTPRYLVIGTGKKITLECSQTMGHDKMYWYQQDPGMELHLIHYSYGVNSTEKGDLSSESTVSRIRTEHFPLTLESARPSHTSQYLCASSAKSGVVSPLHFGNGTRLTVT.

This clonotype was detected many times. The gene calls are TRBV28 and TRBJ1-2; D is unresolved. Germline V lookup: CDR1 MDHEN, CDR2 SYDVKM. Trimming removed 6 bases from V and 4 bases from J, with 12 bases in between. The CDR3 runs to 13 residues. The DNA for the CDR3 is TGTGCCAGCAGCCCACCTTCGGGCTATGGCTACACCTTC. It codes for CASSPPSGYGYTF.

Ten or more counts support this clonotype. The CDR3 reads CASSFRGQGSEKLFF. In DNA form, the CDR3 reads TGTGCCAGCAGCTTCCGCGGACAGGGAAGTGAAAAACTGTTTTTT. The genes are TRBV7-9 and TRBJ1-4; 8 positions match TRBD1. CDR1 is SEHNR and CDR2 is FQNEAQ in the germline V gene (reference sequence). The CDR3 is 15 amino acids. The ends lost 3 bases at V and 7 bases at J; junction bases unmatched: 7.

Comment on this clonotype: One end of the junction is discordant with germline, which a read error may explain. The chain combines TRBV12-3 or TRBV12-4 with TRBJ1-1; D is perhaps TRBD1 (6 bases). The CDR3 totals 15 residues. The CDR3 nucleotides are TGTGCCATCAGTCGGCAGGGGCAGGGAAACACTGAAGCTTTCTTT. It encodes CAISRQGQGNTEAFF.